These 16 T cell receptor beta chains share one sample of origin, sequenced in a study of read filtering for tumor transcriptome and immune sequencing. The library was built from about 0.4 ug RNA with molecular barcoded adaptors for alpha/delta and beta/gamma chains. MiXCR, applied by TCRdb to the reads, yields one record per CDR3 protein. The table includes 100,000 to 150,000 distinct CDR3 sequences, 10% to 15% detected once. Input material: a population of CD138-negative cells sorted from bone marrow. These receptors were taken from a donor at least 40 years old with multiple myeloma.

Notes on this clonotype: This likely comes from a read error, as the CDR3 has no conserved phenylalanine or tryptophan at its end. This chain joins TRBV11-2 and TRBJ2-5, with a weak D call TRBD1 (6 bases). Trimming took 0 bases from V and 4 from J, leaving 15 bases between them. CDR3 size: 16 residues. Germline V CDR1 and CDR2: SGHAT, FQNNGV. CDR3 amino acids: CASSLDHAGVGETQYL. The CDR3 DNA follows: TGTGCCAGCAGCTTAGATCACGCAGGGGTAGGAGAGACCCAGTACCTC.

This clonotype was picked up a small number of times. A much larger clone sits a single nucleotide away, making a read error possible. The chain has TRBV29-1 and TRBJ2-7; TRBD2 aligns across 8 bases. CDR3 length: 15 amino acids. V was pared by 1 base and J by 6 bases, with 11 bases of the junction left unmatched. The germline gives CDR1 SQVTM, CDR2 ANQGSEA. CDR3 DNA sequence: TGCAGCGTTGAAGTCAGAGGACCGGGGGGGGTCGAGCAGTACTTC. Translation gives CSVEVRGPGGVEQYF.

This clonotype occurred many times. The chain joins TRBV7-9 to TRBJ2-2; no reliable D call. The CDR3 covers 14 residues. The germline V gene has CDR1 SEHNR and CDR2 FQNEAQ (reference sequence). Trimming took off 5 bases at V and 4 bases at J, with 11 bases between the two ends. CDR3 in DNA: TGTGCCAGCAGCCTCCAGGACCTCACCGGGGAGCTGTTTTTT. It translates to CASSLQDLTGELFF.

The sample holds many counts of this clonotype. The chain joins TRBV12-3 or TRBV12-4 to TRBJ1-1; no definite D call. The length of the CDR3 is 12 residues. Trimming took off 3 bases at V and 7 bases at J, with 9 bases between the two ends. CDR3 amino acids: CASSFQNGEAFF. In DNA form, the CDR3 reads TGTGCCAGCAGTTTCCAGAATGGTGAAGCTTTCTTT.

This clonotype was seen at least ten times. DNA for the CDR3: TGTGCCAGCAGCTTGGACACAGGGCCCAATGAGCAGTTCTTC. The encoded protein is CASSLDTGPNEQFF. This chain joins TRBV7-8 and TRBJ2-1, with D possibly matching TRBD1 (6 bases). The CDR3 is 14 residues long. V was cut by 3 bases and J by 6 bases, with 12 bases left in between. Germline V gives CDR1 SGHVS, CDR2 FQNEAQ.

Details on this clonotype: A clone one base away is much larger, so this may be a read error. The chain has TRBV11-2 and TRBJ2-3; 9 bases map to TRBD2. This CDR3 region has 15 residues. Per the germline V gene, CDR1 is SGHAT and CDR2 is FQNNGV. CDR3 sequence: CAGSRRTSEADTQYF. The CDR3 bases are TGTGCCGGCAGCCGTAGGACTAGCGAAGCAGATACGCAGTATTTT. Supplemented by reference TRBV11-2 and TRBJ2-3, the full variable domain reads EAGVAQSPRYKIIEKRQSVAFWCNPISGHATLYWYQQILGQGPKLLIQFQNNGVVDDSQLPKDRFSAERLKGVDSTLKIQPAKLEDSAVYLCAGSRRTSEADTQYFGPGTRLTVL.

The chain is built from TRBV28 and TRBJ1-4; 10 bases match TRBD1. V lost 3 bases, J lost 7 bases, and 5 bases stayed unmatched. Germline lookup yields CDR1 MDHEN and CDR2 SYDVKM. The CDR3 loop spans 15 amino acids. CDR3 sequence (DNA): TGTGCCAGCAGTTTTCCGGGACAGGGGAGTGAAAAACTGTTTTTT. Its protein is CASSFPGQGSEKLFF.

With respect to this clonotype: Just one base apart from a much larger clone, this may be a read error. This sequence joins TRBV14 and TRBJ1-2; tentative D call: TRBD1 (5 bases). The CDR3 sequence is 15 residues long. The V end was cut by 1 base, the J end by 2 bases, with 11 bases between. Germline values: CDR1 SGHDN, CDR2 FVKESK. The CDR3: CASSQVTGTNYGYTF. CDR3 DNA sequence: TGTGCCAGCAGCCAAGTAACAGGAACAAACTATGGCTACACCTTC.

The table lists this clonotype with a count of one. One base away lies a much larger clone, so this may be a sequencing read error. The chain is built from TRBV20-1 and TRBJ2-7; D gene uncertain. Germline V CDR1 and CDR2: DFQATT, SNEGSKA (reference sequence). CDR3 length equals 13 residues. Written as DNA, the CDR3 is TGCAGTGCTGAAGACCGTGAACCCTACGAGCAGTGCTTC. Translation: CSAEDREPYEQCF.

This clonotype was counted at least ten times. This sequence joins TRBV7-2 and TRBJ1-2; the D is unclear. CDR1 and CDR2 from the germline V gene are SGHTA and FQGNSA. Trimming cost V 5 bases and J 8 bases, with 12 bases left between them. There are 12 residues in the CDR3. CDR3 sequence reads: CASSPQLGGYTF. The CDR3 bases are TGTGCCAGCAGCCCCCAACTGGGGGGCTACACCTTC.

With regard to this clonotype: Since a much larger clone is just one base distant, this may be a read error. V is TRBV29-1 and J is TRBJ2-6; the D gene could be TRBD1 or TRBD2 (5 bases each). Trimming shortened V by 3 bases and J by 4 bases, and 10 bases separated the two germline ends. This CDR3 comprises 14 residues. Germline V gene sequence: CDR1 SQVTM, CDR2 ANQGSEA. Here the CDR3 DNA reads TGCAGCGTTGAGTTGGGGGTAGGGGCCAACGTCCTGACTTTC. Translated, it gives CSVELGVGANVLTF.

This clonotype was recorded at least ten times. J is TRBJ1-1 and V is TRBV7-9; D is possibly TRBD1 (5 bases). This CDR3 has 16 residues. Trimming took off 2 bases at V and 0 bases at J, with 13 bases between the two ends. The germline gives CDR1 SEHNR, CDR2 FQNEAQ (reference sequence). Written as DNA, the CDR3 is TGTGCCAGCAGCTTACAGGGCGGATTCATGAACACTGAAGCTTTCTTT. It specifies CASSLQGGFMNTEAFF.

This clonotype has a count of ten or more. The chain employs TRBV4-1 and TRBJ1-5; possible D gene TRBD1, 5 bases. Trimming took 0 bases from V and 12 from J, leaving 12 bases between them. The CDR3 runs to 13 residues. The germline V gene encodes CDR1 MGHRA and CDR2 YSYEKL. This chain's CDR3 is CASSQDREEDQHF. The CDR3, as DNA: TGCGCCAGCAGCCAAGACAGGGAGGAGGACCAGCATTTT.

In this sample, this clonotype turned up many times. This rearrangement joins TRBV9 to TRBJ2-3; D is unclear. This CDR3 region has 15 residues. V was clipped by 1 base and J by 6 bases, with 15 bases between them. Germline lookup yields CDR1 SGDLS and CDR2 YYNGEE. Written as DNA, the CDR3 is TGTGCCAGCAGCGTACTGGACCTGGATTCGGATACGCAGTATTTT. This sequence encodes CASSVLDLDSDTQYF.

This clonotype was seen repeatedly, ten times or more. The chain recombines TRBV20-1 with TRBJ2-1; TRBD2 aligns across 8 bases. CDR3 length: 16 residues. Germline trimming cut 0 bases from V and 0 bases from J; bases unmatched to any gene: 4. Looked up from germline, CDR1 is DFQATT and CDR2 is SNEGSKA (reference sequence). CDR3 bases: TGCAGTGCTAGAGATCCGACTAGCGACTCCTACAATGAGCAGTTCTTC. It translates to CSARDPTSDSYNEQFF.

Many counts were recorded for this clonotype. This sequence joins TRBV5-1 and TRBJ2-3; D may be TRBD1 (7 bases). Trimming removed 4 bases from V and 0 bases from J, with 15 bases in between. CDR1 and CDR2 from the germline V gene are SGHRS and YFSETQ. The CDR3 contains 16 residues. The CDR3 DNA reads as TGCGCCAGCAGCGGGGGGACAGCACTTAGCACAGATACGCAGTATTTT. Encoded protein: CASSGGTALSTDTQYF.